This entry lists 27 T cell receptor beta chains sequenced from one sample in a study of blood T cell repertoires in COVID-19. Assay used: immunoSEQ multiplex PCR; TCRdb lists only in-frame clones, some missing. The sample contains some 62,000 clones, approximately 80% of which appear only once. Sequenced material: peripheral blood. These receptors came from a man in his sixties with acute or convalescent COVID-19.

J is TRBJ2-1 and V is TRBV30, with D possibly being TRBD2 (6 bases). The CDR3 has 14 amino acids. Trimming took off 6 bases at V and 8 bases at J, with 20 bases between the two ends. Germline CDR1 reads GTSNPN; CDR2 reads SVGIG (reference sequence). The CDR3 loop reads CACFTGEAVDEQFF. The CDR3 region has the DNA TGTGCCTGCTTCACGGGGGAGGCTGTGGATGAGCAGTTCTTC.

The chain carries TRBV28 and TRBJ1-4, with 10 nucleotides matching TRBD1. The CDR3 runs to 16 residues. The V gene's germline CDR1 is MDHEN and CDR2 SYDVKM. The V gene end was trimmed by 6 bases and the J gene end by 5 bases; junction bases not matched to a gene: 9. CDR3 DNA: TGTGCCAGCAGCCTAATCCGGGACAGGGGCAATGAAAAACTGTTTTTT. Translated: CASSLIRDRGNEKLFF.

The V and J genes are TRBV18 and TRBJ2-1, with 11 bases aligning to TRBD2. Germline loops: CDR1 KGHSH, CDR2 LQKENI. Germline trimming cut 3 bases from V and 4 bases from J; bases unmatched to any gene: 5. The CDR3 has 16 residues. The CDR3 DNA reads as TGTGCCAGCTCACCCCTAGCGGGAGGTGCGTACAATGAGCAGTTCTTC. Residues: CASSPLAGGAYNEQFF.

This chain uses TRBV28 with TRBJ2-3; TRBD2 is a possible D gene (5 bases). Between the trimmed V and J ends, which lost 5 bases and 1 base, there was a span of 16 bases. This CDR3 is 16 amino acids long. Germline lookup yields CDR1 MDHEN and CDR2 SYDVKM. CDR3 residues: CASSGRADLRTDTQYF. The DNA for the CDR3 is TGTGCCAGCAGTGGGAGAGCAGATTTACGCACAGATACGCAGTATTTT.

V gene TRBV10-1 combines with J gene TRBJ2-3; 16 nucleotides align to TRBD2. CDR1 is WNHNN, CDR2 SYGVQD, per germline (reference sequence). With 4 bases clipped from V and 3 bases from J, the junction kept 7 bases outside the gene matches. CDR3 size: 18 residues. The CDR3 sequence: CASSGQGTSGRATDTQYF. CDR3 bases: TGCGCCAGCAGTGGACAGGGGACTAGCGGGAGGGCAACAGATACGCAGTATTTT.

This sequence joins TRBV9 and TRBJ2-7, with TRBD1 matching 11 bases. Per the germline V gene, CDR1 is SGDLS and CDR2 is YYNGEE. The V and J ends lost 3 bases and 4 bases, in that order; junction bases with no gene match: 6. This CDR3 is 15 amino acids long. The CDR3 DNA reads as TGTGCCAGCAGCGGTCGGACAGGGGGCGCATACGAGCAGTACTTC. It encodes CASSGRTGGAYEQYF.

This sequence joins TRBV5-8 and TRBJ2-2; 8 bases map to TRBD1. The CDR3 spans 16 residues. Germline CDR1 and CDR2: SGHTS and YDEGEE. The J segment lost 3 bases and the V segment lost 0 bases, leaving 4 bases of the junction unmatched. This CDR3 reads CASSLATGGYTGELFF. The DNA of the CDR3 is TGTGCCAGCAGCTTGGCCACAGGGGGTTACACCGGGGAGCTGTTTTTT.

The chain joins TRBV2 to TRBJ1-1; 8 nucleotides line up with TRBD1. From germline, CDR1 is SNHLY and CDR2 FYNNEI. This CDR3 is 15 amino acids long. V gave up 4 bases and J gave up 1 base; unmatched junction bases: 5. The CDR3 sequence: CASSVTGGPNTEAFF. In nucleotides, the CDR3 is TGTGCCAGCAGTGTAACAGGGGGTCCGAACACTGAAGCTTTCTTT.

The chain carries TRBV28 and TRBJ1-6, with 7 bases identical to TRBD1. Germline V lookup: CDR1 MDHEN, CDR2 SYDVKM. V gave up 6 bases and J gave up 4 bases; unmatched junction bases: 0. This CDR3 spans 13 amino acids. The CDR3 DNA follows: TGTGCCAGCAGACAGGGGTATAATTCACCCCTCCACTTT. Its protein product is CASRQGYNSPLHF.

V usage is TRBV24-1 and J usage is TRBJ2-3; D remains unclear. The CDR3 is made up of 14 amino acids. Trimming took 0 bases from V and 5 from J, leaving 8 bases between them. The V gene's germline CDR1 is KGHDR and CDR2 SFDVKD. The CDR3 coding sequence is TGTGCCACCAGTGATTTGCAGTCAGTAGATACGCAGTATTTT. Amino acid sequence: CATSDLQSVDTQYF.

DNA of the CDR3: TGTGCCAGCAAAATGGGGCCCTACGAGCAGTACTTC. As protein: CASKMGPYEQYF. V gene TRBV25-1 combines with J gene TRBJ2-7; a weak D match, TRBD1 (5 bases). The ends were cut back, 7 bases at V and 2 bases at J, with 9 bases in the middle. There are 12 residues in the CDR3. Germline V gene lookup returns CDR1 MGHDK and CDR2 SYGVNS.

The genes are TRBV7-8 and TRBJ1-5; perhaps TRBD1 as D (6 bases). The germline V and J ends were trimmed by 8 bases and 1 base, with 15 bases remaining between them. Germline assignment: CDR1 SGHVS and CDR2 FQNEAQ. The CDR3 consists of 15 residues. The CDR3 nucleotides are TGTGCCAGCCACTTAGGGGGGGGAAGCAATCAGCCCCAGCATTTT. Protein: CASHLGGGSNQPQHF.

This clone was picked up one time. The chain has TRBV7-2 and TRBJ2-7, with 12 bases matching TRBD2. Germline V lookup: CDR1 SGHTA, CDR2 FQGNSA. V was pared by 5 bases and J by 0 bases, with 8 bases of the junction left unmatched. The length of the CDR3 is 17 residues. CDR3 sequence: CASSLMQTSGSSYEQYF. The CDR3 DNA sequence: TGTGCCAGCAGCCTAATGCAGACTAGCGGGAGCTCCTACGAGCAGTACTTC.

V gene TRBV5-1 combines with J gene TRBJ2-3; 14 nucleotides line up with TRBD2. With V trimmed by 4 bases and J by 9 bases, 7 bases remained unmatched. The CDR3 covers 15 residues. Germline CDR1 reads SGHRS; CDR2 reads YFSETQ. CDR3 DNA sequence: TGCGCCAGCAGCCAGGGACTAGCGGGAGAGTGGACGCAGTATTTT. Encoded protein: CASSQGLAGEWTQYF. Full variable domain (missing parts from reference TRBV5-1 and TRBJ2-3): KAGVTQTPRYLIKTRGQQVTLSCSPISGHRSVSWYQQTPGQGLQFLFEYFSETQRNKGNFPGRFSGRQFSNSRSEMNVSTLELGDSALYLCASSQGLAGEWTQYFGPGTRLTVL.

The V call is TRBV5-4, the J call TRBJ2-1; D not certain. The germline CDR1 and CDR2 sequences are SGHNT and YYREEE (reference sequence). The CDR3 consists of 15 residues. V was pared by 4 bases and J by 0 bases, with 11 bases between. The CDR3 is CASSTTVTSYNEQFF. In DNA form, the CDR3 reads TGTGCCAGCAGCACCACTGTTACCTCCTACAATGAGCAGTTCTTC.

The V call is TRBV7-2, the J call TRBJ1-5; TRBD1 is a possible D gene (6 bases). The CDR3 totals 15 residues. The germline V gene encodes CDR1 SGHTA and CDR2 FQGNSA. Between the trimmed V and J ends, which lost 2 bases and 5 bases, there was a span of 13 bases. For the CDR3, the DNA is TGTGCCAGCAGCTTATCCAGGGACACCTATCAGCCCCAGCATTTT. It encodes CASSLSRDTYQPQHF.

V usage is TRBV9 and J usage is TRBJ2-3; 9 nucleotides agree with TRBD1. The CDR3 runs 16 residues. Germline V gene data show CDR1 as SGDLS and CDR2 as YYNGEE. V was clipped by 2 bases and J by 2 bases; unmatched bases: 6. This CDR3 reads CASSVRQGVNTDTQYF. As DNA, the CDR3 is TGTGCCAGCAGCGTCCGACAGGGGGTCAACACAGATACGCAGTATTTT.

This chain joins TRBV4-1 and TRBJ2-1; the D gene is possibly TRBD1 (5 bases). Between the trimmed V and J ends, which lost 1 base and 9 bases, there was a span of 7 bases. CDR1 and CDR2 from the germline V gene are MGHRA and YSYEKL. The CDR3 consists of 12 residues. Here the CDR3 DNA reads TGCGCCAGCAGCCAAGTTCAGGGTGAGCAGTTCTTC. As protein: CASSQVQGEQFF.

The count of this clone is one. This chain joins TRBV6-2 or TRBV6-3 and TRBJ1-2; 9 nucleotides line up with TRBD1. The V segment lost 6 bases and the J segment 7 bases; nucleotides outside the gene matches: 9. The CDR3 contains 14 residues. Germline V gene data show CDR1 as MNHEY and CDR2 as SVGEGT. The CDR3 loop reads CASSPLQGAVGYTF. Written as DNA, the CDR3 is TGTGCCAGCAGCCCTCTACAGGGGGCAGTTGGCTACACCTTC.

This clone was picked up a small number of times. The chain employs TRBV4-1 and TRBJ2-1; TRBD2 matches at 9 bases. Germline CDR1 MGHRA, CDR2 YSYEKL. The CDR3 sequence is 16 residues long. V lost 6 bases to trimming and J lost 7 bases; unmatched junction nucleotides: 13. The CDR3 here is CASRDSGSSWRNEQFF. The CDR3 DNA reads TGCGCCAGCAGAGATAGCGGGAGTAGTTGGCGGAATGAGCAGTTCTTC.

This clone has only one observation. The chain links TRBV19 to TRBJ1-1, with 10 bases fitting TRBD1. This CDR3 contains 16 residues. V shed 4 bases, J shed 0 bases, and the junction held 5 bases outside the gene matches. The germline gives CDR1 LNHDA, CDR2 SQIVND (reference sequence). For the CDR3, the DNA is TGTGCCAGTAGTAGTCCCGGGACAGGGGTGAACACTGAAGCTTTCTTT. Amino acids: CASSSPGTGVNTEAFF.

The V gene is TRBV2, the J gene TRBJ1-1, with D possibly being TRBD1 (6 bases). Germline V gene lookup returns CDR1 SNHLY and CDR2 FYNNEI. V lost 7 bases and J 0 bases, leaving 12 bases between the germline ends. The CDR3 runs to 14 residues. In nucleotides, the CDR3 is TGTGCCAGCAAAGGACAGATCATGAACACTGAAGCTTTCTTT. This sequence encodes CASKGQIMNTEAFF.

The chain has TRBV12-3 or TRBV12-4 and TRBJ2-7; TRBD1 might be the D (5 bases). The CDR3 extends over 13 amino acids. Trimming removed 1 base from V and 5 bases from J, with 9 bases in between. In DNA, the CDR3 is TGTGCCAGCAGTTTAGTATGGGGCCACGAGCAGTACTTC. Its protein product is CASSLVWGHEQYF.

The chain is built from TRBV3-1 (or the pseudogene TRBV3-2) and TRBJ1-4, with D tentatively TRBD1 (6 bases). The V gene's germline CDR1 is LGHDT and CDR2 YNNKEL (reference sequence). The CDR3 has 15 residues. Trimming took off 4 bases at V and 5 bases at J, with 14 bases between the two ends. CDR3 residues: CASSPELGTNEKLFF. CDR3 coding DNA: TGTGCCAGCAGCCCCGAACTCGGGACAAATGAAAAACTGTTTTTT.

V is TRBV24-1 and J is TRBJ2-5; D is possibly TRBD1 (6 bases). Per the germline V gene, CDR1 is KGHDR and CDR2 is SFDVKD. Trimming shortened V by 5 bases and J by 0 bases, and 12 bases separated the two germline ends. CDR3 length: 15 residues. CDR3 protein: CATSGGTSYQETQYF. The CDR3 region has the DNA TGTGCCACCAGTGGGGGGACATCGTACCAAGAGACCCAGTACTTC.

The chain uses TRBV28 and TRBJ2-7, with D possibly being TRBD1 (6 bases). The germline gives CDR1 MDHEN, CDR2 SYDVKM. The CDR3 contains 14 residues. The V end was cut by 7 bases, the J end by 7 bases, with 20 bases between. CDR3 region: CASIMARGAGEQYF. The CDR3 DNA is TGTGCCAGCATCATGGCCAGGGGAGCCGGGGAGCAGTACTTC.

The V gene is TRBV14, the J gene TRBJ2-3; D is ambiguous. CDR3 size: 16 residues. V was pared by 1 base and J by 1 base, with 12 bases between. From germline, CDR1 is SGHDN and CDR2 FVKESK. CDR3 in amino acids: CASSQVRSGRTDTQYF. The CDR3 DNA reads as TGTGCCAGCAGCCAAGTACGATCAGGTCGCACAGATACGCAGTATTTT.